Below, 21 T cell receptor beta chains from the same sample are listed, as sequenced in a study of response to subunit inactivated influenza vaccine. Via MiXCR, TCRdb re-called the RT-PCR reads, giving one row per CDR3 protein. Among 500,000 or so distinct CDR3 sequences listed, 16% were seen once. The sequences come from CD4+ T cells sorted from PBMCs, collected 23 to 25 months after vaccination. Source of these receptors: a man between 45 and 75 years old who received an inactivated influenza vaccine.

The CDR3 sequence: CASSFSGLVRRNEQFF. CDR3 sequence (DNA): TGTGCCAGCAGCTTTTCCGGACTCGTACGACGGAATGAGCAGTTCTTC. The V gene is TRBV7-2, the J gene TRBJ2-1, with D possibly TRBD2 on 5 matching bases. CDR1 and CDR2 from the germline V gene are SGHTA and FQGNSA. The V gene lost 3 bases and the J gene lost 7 bases, with 19 bases spanning the gap. The CDR3 is 16 residues long.

This clonotype came up a few times. The chain is built from TRBV5-4 and TRBJ2-1, with D perhaps matching TRBD2 (6 bases). Germline V lookup: CDR1 SGHNT, CDR2 YYREEE (reference sequence). The CDR3 is 13 amino acids. V lost 6 bases, J lost 1 base, and 8 bases lay in between. The CDR3 loop is CASTRESYNEQFF. CDR3 DNA: TGTGCCAGCACCCGGGAGTCCTACAATGAGCAGTTCTTC.

This clonotype has only a few counts. This sequence joins TRBV28 and TRBJ2-7; D remains unclear. Germline CDR1 and CDR2: MDHEN and SYDVKM. The CDR3 extends over 13 amino acids. Trimming removed 7 bases at V and 5 bases at J, with 15 bases between. This chain's CDR3 is CASKPRPADEQYF. In nucleotides, the CDR3 is TGTGCCAGCAAGCCGAGGCCGGCTGACGAGCAGTACTTC.

The CDR3 here is CASSLQGSHSYEQYF. The DNA for the CDR3 is TGCGCCAGCAGCCTCCAGGGGTCTCACTCCTACGAGCAGTACTTC. The genes are TRBV5-1 and TRBJ2-7; possibly TRBD1 for D (6 bases). The CDR3 extends over 15 amino acids. Germline loops: CDR1 SGHRS, CDR2 YFSETQ. The V and J ends lost 4 bases and 0 bases respectively, with 14 bases between them.

This clonotype was observed a few times. The J gene is TRBJ2-3, the V gene TRBV5-5; the D gene is possibly TRBD2 (6 bases). V was pared by 8 bases and J by 4 bases, with 14 bases between. This CDR3 region has 13 residues. Germline CDR1 and CDR2: SGHKS and YYEKEE (reference sequence). DNA for the CDR3: TGTGCCAGGGGCCCGGGACTTGCAGATACGCAGTATTTT. It encodes CARGPGLADTQYF. Together with reference TRBV5-5 and TRBJ2-3, the CDR3 gives the full variable domain: DAGVTQSPTHLIKTRGQQVTLRCSPISGHKSVSWYQQVLGQGPQFIFQYYEKEERGRGNFPDRFSARQFPNYSSELNVNALLLGDSALYLCARGPGLADTQYFGPGTRLTVL.

This clonotype was detected many times. This chain uses TRBV4-1 with TRBJ2-5; no firm D call. This CDR3 spans 13 amino acids. Looked up from germline, CDR1 is MGHRA and CDR2 is YSYEKL. Trimming pared 1 base from V and 1 base from J, leaving 4 bases between. This chain's CDR3 is CASSQGPQETQYF. CDR3 in DNA: TGCGCCAGCAGCCAAGGACCCCAAGAGACCCAGTACTTC.

V is TRBV7-8 and J is TRBJ2-1; 10 nucleotides align to TRBD1. The length of the CDR3 is 16 residues. The trim removed 3 bases at V and 7 bases at J, leaving 9 bases unmatched. Germline-derived CDR1 and CDR2 are SGHVS and FQNEAQ. The CDR3 reads CASSFTGQGVLNEQFF. In DNA, the CDR3 is TGTGCCAGCAGCTTTACAGGACAGGGGGTTTTGAATGAGCAGTTCTTC.

The chain has TRBV20-1 and TRBJ2-2, with 12 bases fitting TRBD1. V dropped 0 bases and J dropped 2; count of bases not matched to a gene: 10. The CDR3 sequence is 19 residues long. Germline V gene lookup returns CDR1 DFQATT and CDR2 SNEGSKA (reference sequence). This chain's CDR3 is CSARDGRLGQGANTGELFF. The CDR3 nucleotides read TGCAGTGCTAGAGATGGACGGTTGGGACAGGGGGCTAACACCGGGGAGCTGTTTTTT.

The chain recombines TRBV7-2 with TRBJ1-2, with D unclear. The germline gives CDR1 SGHTA, CDR2 FQGNSA. V lost 7 bases, J lost 1 base, and 10 bases lay in between. The CDR3 is made up of 13 amino acids. The CDR3 nucleotides read TGTGCCAGCACCAATCCCTTTAACTATGGCTACACCTTC. It specifies CASTNPFNYGYTF.

This clonotype has more than one count but fewer than ten. The V gene is TRBV28, the J gene TRBJ2-7; perhaps TRBD2 as D (7 bases). V shed 1 base and J shed 4 bases, with 20 bases lying between them. The CDR3 is made up of 17 amino acids. Looked up from germline, CDR1 is MDHEN and CDR2 is SYDVKM. Here the CDR3 reads CASSLFRGTKSFYEQYF. CDR3 nucleotides: TGTGCCAGCAGTTTATTTAGGGGGACTAAGAGTTTTTACGAGCAGTACTTC.

This clonotype was picked up many times. CDR3 nucleotide sequence: TGTGCCAGCAGCTTCTCCCCCGGGAAGAGCACAGATACGCAGTATTTT. Its protein is CASSFSPGKSTDTQYF. The chain combines TRBV5-5 with TRBJ2-3; maybe TRBD2 (5 bases). The CDR3 loop spans 16 amino acids. CDR1 and CDR2 (germline): SGHKS, YYEKEE (reference sequence). Trimming took 2 bases from V and 0 from J, leaving 13 bases between them.

The rearrangement links TRBV12-3 or TRBV12-4 to TRBJ1-6, with TRBD1 identical over 9 bases. The CDR3 totals 13 residues. V lost 6 bases and J lost 11; bases outside the gene matches: 5. CDR3 amino acids: CASSTGQGTPLHF. In DNA form, the CDR3 reads TGTGCCAGCAGCACAGGACAGGGGACACCCCTCCACTTT.

This clonotype was observed a handful of times. V gene TRBV20-1 combines with J gene TRBJ1-5; possibly TRBD1 for D (6 bases). The CDR3 is made up of 15 amino acids. The V end lost 1 base, the J end lost 3 bases, and 13 bases lay between the germline ends. Per germline, CDR1 DFQATT and CDR2 SNEGSKA (reference sequence). CDR3 coding DNA: TGCAGTGCTAGAGTAGGGCAGGGGATCAATCAGCCCCAGCATTTT. It is translated as CSARVGQGINQPQHF.

This clonotype was seen a few times. V usage is TRBV6-2 or TRBV6-3 and J usage is TRBJ2-4, with 8 bases that match TRBD2. Germline V gene sequence: CDR1 MNHEY, CDR2 SVGEGT. V lost 6 bases and J lost 8; bases outside the gene matches: 9. The CDR3 has 14 residues. CDR3 sequence reads: CASRSRGGTDIQYF. The CDR3 nucleotides read TGTGCCAGCAGATCCCGGGGGGGTACTGACATTCAGTACTTC.

This clonotype was seen ten or more times. This chain joins TRBV29-1 and TRBJ2-1, with 12 bases lining up with TRBD1. Germline CDR1 SQVTM, CDR2 ANQGSEA. The CDR3 extends over 15 amino acids. V gave up 3 bases and J gave up 7 bases; unmatched junction bases: 7. The CDR3 DNA reads as TGCAGCGTTGAGTTCGGGACAGGGGGCTTAAATGAGCAGTTCTTC. It translates to CSVEFGTGGLNEQFF.

This clonotype was seen at least ten times. The chain combines TRBV15 with TRBJ2-2; D is ambiguous. The germline gives CDR1 LNHNV, CDR2 YYDKDF (reference sequence). The V and J ends lost 5 bases and 0 bases respectively, with 7 bases between them. CDR3 length: 14 amino acids. CDR3 coding DNA: TGTGCCACCAGCGGACGGGCGAACACCGGGGAGCTGTTTTTT. Protein product: CATSGRANTGELFF.

This clonotype was detected ten times or more. The chain links TRBV6-2 or TRBV6-3 to TRBJ2-7; D is unresolved. This CDR3 comprises 13 residues. The V and J ends lost 6 bases and 3 bases respectively, with 12 bases between them. The germline CDR1 and CDR2 sequences are MNHEY and SVGEGT. CDR3 DNA: TGTGCCAGCAGCCTAGTCCTAAGCTACGAGCAGTACTTC. It is translated as CASSLVLSYEQYF.

This clonotype turned up a few times. The chain has TRBV10-3 and TRBJ2-7, with TRBD2 identical over 12 bases. With 3 bases clipped from V and 6 bases from J, the junction kept 9 bases outside the gene matches. The CDR3 length is 16 residues. CDR1 and CDR2 (germline): ENHRY, SYGVKD. The CDR3 region is CAISDLAGGTSREQYF. The CDR3 bases are TGTGCCATCAGTGATCTAGCGGGAGGGACAAGTCGCGAGCAGTACTTC.

The chain is built from TRBV10-1 and TRBJ1-5; D not resolved. Germline loops: CDR1 WNHNN, CDR2 SYGVQD (reference sequence). CDR3 size: 13 residues. The V end was cut by 3 bases, the J end by 3 bases, with 6 bases between. The CDR3 loop is CASSDGVNQPQHF. CDR3 bases: TGCGCCAGCAGTGACGGGGTCAATCAGCCCCAGCATTTT.

In its sample, this clonotype was seen a few times. The rearrangement uses TRBV5-1 and TRBJ2-3; D perhaps matches TRBD2 (5 bases). The CDR3 covers 14 residues. From germline, CDR1 is SGHRS and CDR2 YFSETQ. Trimming left V 5 bases short and J 1 base short, with 11 bases between. CDR3 DNA: TGCGCCAGCAGAAATCACGGGGGCACAGATACGCAGTATTTT. Its protein is CASRNHGGTDTQYF.

In this sample, this clonotype turned up a few times. The V and J genes are TRBV4-3 and TRBJ2-7, with D maybe TRBD1 (5 bases). Germline V gives CDR1 LGHNA, CDR2 YSLEER. The germline V and J ends were trimmed by 3 bases and 0 bases, with 6 bases remaining between them. The CDR3 extends over 13 amino acids. The CDR3, as DNA: TGCGCCAGCAGCCAGGACAACTCCTACGAGCAGTACTTC. Translation gives CASSQDNSYEQYF.